This T cell receptor beta chain was recorded in a study of cytomegalovirus exposure and HLA in healthy donors. The study ran its PCR with 60 Vbeta and 13 Jbeta primers. Assay used: immunoSEQ multiplex PCR; TCRdb lists only in-frame clones, some missing. The profile shows 100,000 to 150,000 clones, 65% to 80% of them singletons. Germline CDR1 reads LNHDA; CDR2 reads SQIVND (reference sequence). The junction had 2 bases not matched to a gene; V was cut back by 6 bases and J by 3 bases. The CDR3 is 14 residues long. Worth noting for this clone: Its antigen remains unidentified.

General study points: Later analysis revealed greater clonal expansion in HLA-associated TCR beta chains than in equally common others. Among TCR beta chains, those listed as cytomegalovirus-associated numbered about 150. Rare TCR sequences dominated, though some public TCRs recurred in many donors. Specificity of a few CMV-associated chains for CMV antigens was verified in vitro.

The specimen sequenced was PBMCs. This rearrangement joins TRBV19 to TRBJ1-2, with 12 bases lining up with TRBD1. This TCR derives from a male donor in good health and CMV-seropositive. CDR3 nucleotide sequence: TGTGCCAGTAGCGGGGACAGGGGGCACTATGGCTACACCTTC. This encodes CASSGDRGHYGYTF.